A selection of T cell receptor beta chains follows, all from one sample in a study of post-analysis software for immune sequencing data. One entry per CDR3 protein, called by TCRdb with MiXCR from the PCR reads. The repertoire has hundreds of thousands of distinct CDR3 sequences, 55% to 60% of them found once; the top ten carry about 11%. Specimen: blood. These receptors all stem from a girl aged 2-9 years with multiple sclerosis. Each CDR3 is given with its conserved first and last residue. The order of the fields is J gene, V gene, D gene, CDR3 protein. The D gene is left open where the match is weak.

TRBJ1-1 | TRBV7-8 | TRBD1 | CASSGWVGQGGNTEAFF
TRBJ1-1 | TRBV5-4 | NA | CASSLQEFTEAFF
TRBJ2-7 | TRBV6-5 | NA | CASSYSRGGGSYEQYF
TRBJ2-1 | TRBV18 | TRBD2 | CASSPPSTAGRGKQFF
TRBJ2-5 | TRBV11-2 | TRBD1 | CASRSTGVAETQYF
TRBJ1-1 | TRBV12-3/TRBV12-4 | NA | CASSLVWGTEAFF
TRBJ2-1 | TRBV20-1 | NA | CSARDQDPAFF
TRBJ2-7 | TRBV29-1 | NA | CSVLGHLTYEQYF
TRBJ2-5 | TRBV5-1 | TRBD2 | CASSTAGATETQYF
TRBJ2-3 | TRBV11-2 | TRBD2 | CASSKMGGAGGFTDTQYF
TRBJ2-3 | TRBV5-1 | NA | CASSLVADKGDTQYF
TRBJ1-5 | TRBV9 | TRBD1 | CASSDGTGGRNQPQHF
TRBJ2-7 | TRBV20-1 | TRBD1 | CSARARTGESYEQYF
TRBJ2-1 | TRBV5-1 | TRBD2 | CASSIAGGPVDEQFF
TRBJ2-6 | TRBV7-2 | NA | CASSSITYSGANVLTF
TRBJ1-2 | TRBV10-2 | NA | CASSEGRGLTGYTF
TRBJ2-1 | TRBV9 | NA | CASSAPTGKTYNEQFF
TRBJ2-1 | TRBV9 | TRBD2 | CASSVVASGYNEQFF
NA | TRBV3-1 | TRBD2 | CASSQDRAGGPHEQYF
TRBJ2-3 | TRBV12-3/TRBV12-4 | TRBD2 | CASRPGLGPDTQYF
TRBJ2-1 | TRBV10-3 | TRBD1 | CAISTGTAIYNEQFF
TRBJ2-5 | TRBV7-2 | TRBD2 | CASSLTRGGSETQYF
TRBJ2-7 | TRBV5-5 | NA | CASRDRGAYEQYF
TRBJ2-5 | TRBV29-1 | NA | CSVDSSQETQYF
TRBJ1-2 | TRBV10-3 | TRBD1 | CAITPTGTATPYGYTF
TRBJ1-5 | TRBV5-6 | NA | CASTYLDTKLNQPQHF
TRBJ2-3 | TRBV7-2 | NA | CASLKVRGLRDTQYF
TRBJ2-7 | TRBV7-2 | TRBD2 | CASSLGGGAGDEQYF
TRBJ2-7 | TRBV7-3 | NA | CASSPRGGPTYEQYF
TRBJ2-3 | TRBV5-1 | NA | CASSLGRGWDTQYF
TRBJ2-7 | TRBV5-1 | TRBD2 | CASSSGTRVDEQYF
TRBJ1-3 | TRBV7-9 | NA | CASSLTGYSGNTIYF
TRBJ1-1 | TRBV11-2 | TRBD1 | CASSLAITGVNTEAFF
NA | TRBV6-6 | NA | CASSYEGMGETQYF
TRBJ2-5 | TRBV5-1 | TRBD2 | CASSLRGGTKQETQYF
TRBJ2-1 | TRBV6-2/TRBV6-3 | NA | CASIQTVPGPRYNEQFF